This paragraph covers one T cell receptor (beta chain) sequence. Its target antigen remains unknown. One base away there is no much larger clone; base qualities are not given. The library was built by means of the immunoSEQ multiplex PCR assay. For the multiplex PCR, a mixture combining 60 forward primers for TCR Vbeta segments and 13 reverse primers for TCR Jbeta segments was used. The CDR3 region of rearranged TCR beta genes was amplified from genomic DNA with a multiplex PCR assay. The amplified TCR beta libraries were sequenced on the Illumina HiSeq System as 87-base-pair reads. Turning to the authors' computational methods: A later analysis counted approximately 74 million unique TCR beta chains across the 550 to 800 repertoires, and some 12 million of these chains were shared by at least two donors. To remove PCR and sequencing errors, raw reads were error-corrected and collapsed into unique sequences using a nearest-neighbor algorithm that merged closely related sequences. CDR3 sequences were aligned to IMGT reference sequences to assign V, D and J gene segments. For a sequence to be retained, a match of at least six nucleotides was required to both a V gene segment and a J gene segment. A rearrangement counted as productive if the CDR3 had no stop codons and remained in frame with V and J, and every other rearrangement counted as non-productive. Following IMGT convention, CDR3 was defined as the stretch from the second conserved V-encoded cysteine up to the conserved J-encoded phenylalanine. The earlier analysis of approximately 500 of the donors excluded sequences that lacked an unambiguous match to a single V gene segment. An earlier analysis of about 600 of the donors called V segments functional above 56.7% productive rearrangements and segregating when the between-donor standard deviation exceeded 5%. A statistical classification framework was built for diagnosing cytomegalovirus status from the catalog of TCR beta chain sequences. In a later analysis, V and J genes were assigned by comparing TCR nucleotide sequences against IMGT/GENE-DB human TR gene sequences. The TCRdist pipeline was used in a later analysis to assign CDR3 sequences and most-parsimonious VDJ recombination scenarios. In a later analysis, each TCR beta chain was defined by its CDR3 amino acid sequence together with its V-gene family, and reads without a unique V-gene family were excluded. As a way to deal with suspected cross-contamination and a sequencing artifact, a later analysis dropped roughly 620 nucleotide sequences that were highly shared and had low generation probability. For each public chain, a later analysis derived a clonal expansion index from normalized ranks of inferred template counts within each repertoire. In a later analysis, generation probabilities were computed with a VDJ recombination model fitted to out-of-frame rearrangements, and the resulting probabilities were checked against IGoR. A later analysis scored TCR-TCR, TCR-HLA and TCR-CMV co-occurrence with hypergeometric tests, applying a repertoire-size bias correction to TCR pairs. In a later analysis, false discovery rates were estimated by permuting HLA or CMV assignments 20 times. In a later analysis, co-occurring TCRs were grouped using DBSCAN, with TCRdist sequence similarity added in when clustering inside HLA-allele-positive subsets. Repertoires with fewer than 30,000 or more than 120,000 public chains were left out of co-occurrence clustering, as were a few repertoires with anomalous nucleotide sharing. Sourced from immuneACCESS, this table was stored by TCRdb with only in-frame sequences that have V and J called. A share of the clones is absent; for the studies checked, an unresolved V gene accounts for under half, and the remainder has no known explanation. D and trimming were read from the DNA, whereas the V and J calls and clone size are those reported in that table. The sample contains around 180,000 clones, 70% to 80% of them found a single time. The top ten clonotypes cover 2% to 2.5% of the sample.

The sample originates from a study of cytomegalovirus exposure and HLA in healthy donors (dated by TCRdb to the late 2010s). Describing the broader study: An earlier analysis of approximately 640 of the donors reported more than 250 Gb of sequence data and 117 million unique TCR beta sequences from 150 million to 200 million T cells. In addition to the first cohort of 500 to 850 subjects, a separate validation cohort of approximately 110 different subjects was used. Because of strong linkage in the cohort, a handful of DR-DQ haplotypes were treated as single units for association and clustering. Genome-wide SNP genotypes for about 65% of the 666 donors were used in a later genetic analysis, which treated that subset as a discovery cohort. Donor age, sex, ethnicity and CMV serostatus were compiled alongside the repertoire data. The study used immunosequencing to profile the T cell repertoires of several hundred subjects and linked those repertoires to cytomegalovirus serostatus. The study aimed to test whether cataloging public T cell receptors could reveal signatures of past pathogen exposure. On average, 235,054 unique TCR beta nucleotide sequences were sequenced per donor among a few hundred genotyped donors of the cohort, with roughly 18% of those sequences being non-productive. Typing coverage varied by locus: roughly 629-630 donors for A, B, C, DRB1 and DQB1; 500 to 550 for DQA1; nearly 610 for DPA1; roughly 450 for DPB1. A later analysis re-analyzed previously published TCR beta repertoires from roughly 630 donors and added high-resolution HLA genotyping to study TCR occurrence patterns. High-throughput TCR immunosequencing, statistical association of individual TCRs with disease status, and machine learning were combined to predict cytomegalovirus infection status. Around 320 gigabases of sequencing data and approximately 85 million unique TCR sequences were included in an early release covering roughly 600 HLA-typed donors. Of the roughly 400 genotyped donors, around 81% fell in the genetic ancestry cluster associated with self-reported Caucasian donors. In an earlier analysis of several hundred of the donors, high-throughput TCR beta sequencing was used to judge whether each TCR beta V gene segment behaved as functional or pseudogenic. The later analysis used no new phenotypic data to find candidate immune exposures, relying instead on TCR beta sequences and their occurrence across donors. Class I and class II HLA loci were covered by the typing at four-digit resolution. All discovery cohort repertoires had been generated using a single sequencing platform. Study-wide conclusions, independent of this receptor: The study listed 164 TCR beta chains as associated with cytomegalovirus. The presence/absence analyses assumed that sequencing depth was roughly uniform across donors, and that assumption may not be true. A later genetic analysis reported fewer N-insertions in productive TCRs among donors in an Asian-associated ancestry cluster than the roughly 700-donor mean. In this cohort, only TCR beta chains were sequenced, and detectable features were limited by the absence of alpha or paired-chain data. Cytomegalovirus status was reported to be diagnosed by the classifier with high specificity and sensitivity in both the original and validation cohorts. According to a later analysis, most CMV-associated TCR beta chains appeared to be HLA-restricted, and the HLA associations seemed to be driven largely by CMV exposure. It was suggested by the authors that the approach could potentially be generalized to other disease states and immunological phenotypes. In a later analysis, several top co-occurrence clusters were reported to appear linked to parvovirus B19, influenza, CMV and Epstein-Barr virus. Most TCR sequences were observed very rarely across donors, whereas some public TCRs were present in many individuals. When HLA alleles, especially DR and DQ, strongly co-occurred, attributing TCR associations to individual alleles was difficult. Immune exposure information for the cohort was limited to CMV serostatus. In an earlier analysis of some 640 of the donors, most TCR beta V segments were observed in productive rearrangements about 87% or about 30% of the time, broadly matching IMGT annotations. Three of the identified cytomegalovirus-associated TCR beta chains were confirmed in vitro to be specific for cytomegalovirus antigens. A cluster of highly shared sequence variants was judged likely to represent a technical artifact of the sequencing pipeline. Because HLA typing was missing for some donors at each locus, association tests included only the typed subset. A further reported finding was that TCR beta sequences accurately predicted the HLA-A and HLA-B alleles for most subjects in the first cohort. Linkage disequilibrium might explain the correlated functional status among segregating V segments, but an unknown experimental factor could not be ruled out. In a later analysis, HLA-associated TCR beta chains showed more clonal expansion and lower generation probabilities than non-associated chains that were equally common. A later analysis associated 16,951 TCR beta sequences with specific HLA alleles at a false discovery rate of 0.05. V-gene and J-gene trimming of TCR beta chains was associated with a missense DCLRE1C variant in a later genetic analysis, and the association was replicated in an independent cohort. Because counts were too low, about 15 rarely observed V segments, including chromosome 9 orphons, were left out of the earlier analysis of a few hundred of the donors. In a later analysis, TCR association rates were found to vary across HLA loci, with the most associated TCRs seen for DRB1 alleles and the fewest for HLA-C alleles.

The cohort was made up of 650 to 700 healthy bone marrow donors. At the time of sampling, all cohort members were nominally healthy, though unrecorded immune exposures were likely present. The donor was CMV seronegative and belonged to the group of roughly 330 seronegative cohort members. A peripheral blood sample was provided by each donor, and peripheral blood mononuclear cells were used for TCR beta sequencing. The Qiagen DNeasy Blood Extraction Kit was used to extract genomic DNA from the blood cell samples. Source material: PBMCs. The clonotype originates from a man in his sixties in good health and CMV-seronegative.

This receptor has the CDR3 CASSLAFGEPYEQYF. The sequenced DNA is TGTGCCAGCAGCTTAGCCTTCGGGGAGCCTTACGAGCAGTACTTC. The chain was built from TRBV7-8 and TRBJ2-7; the D gene is perhaps TRBD2, from 5 matching bases. The CDR3, from cysteine to phenylalanine, totals 15 residues. The DNA shown is the 45-base CDR3, in frame from base 1. Reading the germline V gene gives CDR1 SGHVS and CDR2 FQNEAQ. The junction carries 13 bases between V and J, which are trimmed by 0 bases and 4 bases respectively. With the rest looked up from the reference TRBV7-8 and TRBJ2-7 genes rather than sequenced, the full variable domain is GAGVSQSPRYKVAKRGQDVALRCDPISGHVSLFWYQQALGQGPEFLTYFQNEAQLDKSGLPSDRFFAERPEGSVSTLKIQRTQQEDSAVYLCASSLAFGEPYEQYFGPGTRLTVT.